Sequencing of this T cell receptor (beta chain) was carried out in a study of shared clonotypes between healthy human individuals. Study in general: Aged between 18 and 49, the donors were a couple of women and three men.

Findings of the study overall: It was only blood that was sampled, and tissue repertoires likely differ.

Comments on this clone: Its target is unknown.

This CDR3 has 16 amino acids. Germline values: CDR1 PRHDT, CDR2 FYEKMQ (reference sequence). V lost 5 bases, J lost 4 bases, and 9 bases stayed unmatched. Genomic DNA from each subset was divided evenly over several immunoSEQ plates. It was 200 ng DNA, 30,000 or so T cell genomes, that sorted-subset replicate PCRs used. Assay: immunoSEQ multiplex PCR; the TCRdb copy retains only in-frame clones and omits some. The table records around 100,000 clones, 67% of them present only once. The genes are TRBV13 and TRBJ2-7; 12 bases fit TRBD2. Input material: memory CD8+ T cells sorted from blood. The subset here: CD45RO+ cells pooled with CCR7-negative TemRA cells. The sequence derives from a man younger than 40 in good health. CDR3 residues: CASSLAGLAGKYEQYF. The CDR3 DNA reads TGTGCCAGCAGCCTCGCCGGACTAGCGGGAAAGTACGAGCAGTACTTC.